One and the same sample provided the 31 T cell receptor beta chains below, sequenced in a study of identical twins. TCRdb reprocessed the 5' RACE reads via MiXCR and lists one record per CDR3 protein. The data show some 500,000 distinct CDR3 sequences, about 20% seen once. The same sample was also studied in work on T cells expressing NK-cell markers.

Source material: CD4+ T cells sorted from blood. The receptors were gathered from a woman aged 18-30 years in good health.

The chain couples TRBV14 to TRBJ2-7, with D possibly matching TRBD1 (5 bases). V gave up 3 bases and J gave up 3 bases, with 12 bases separating them. The CDR3 extends over 14 amino acids. The germline CDR1 and CDR2 sequences are SGHDN and FVKESK. This CDR3 is CASSQATDLYEQYF. The CDR3 nucleotides are TGTGCCAGCAGCCAGGCGACAGATCTCTACGAGCAGTACTTC.

The table lists this clonotype with a few counts. V and J are TRBV27 and TRBJ2-7; no firm D call. Germline V CDR1 and CDR2: MNHEY, SMNVEV (reference sequence). The CDR3 is made up of 15 amino acids. With 3 bases removed from V and 2 bases from J, the gap between germline ends came to 14 bases. The DNA of the CDR3 is TGTGCCAGCAGTTTCATGGGGATAGGGCCCTACGAGCAGTACTTC. Protein product: CASSFMGIGPYEQYF.

This clonotype has a handful of counts. The rearrangement joins TRBV5-1 to TRBJ2-1; 8 nucleotides match TRBD2. J was trimmed by 6 bases and V by 4 bases; bases with no gene match: 3. The CDR3 is 13 amino acids. CDR1 is SGHRS and CDR2 is YFSETQ in the germline V gene. This CDR3 is CASSRGGSNEQFF. CDR3 coding DNA: TGCGCCAGCAGCCGGGGGGGGAGCAATGAGCAGTTCTTC.

The sample holds a few counts of this clonotype. This rearrangement joins TRBV6-1 to TRBJ2-1; possibly TRBD1 or TRBD2 for D (6 bases each). V was shortened by 7 bases and J by 6 bases, with 19 bases between the two germline ends. The V gene's germline CDR1 is MNHNS and CDR2 SASEGT. The CDR3 is 15 residues long. The CDR3 is CASTEQGGIVNEQFF. The CDR3 DNA sequence: TGTGCCAGCACCGAGCAAGGGGGGATCGTCAATGAGCAGTTCTTC.

This clonotype has more than one count but fewer than ten. The chain joins TRBV3-1 to TRBJ2-2; D gene uncertain. The CDR3 totals 14 residues. V lost 4 bases, J lost 4 bases, and 10 bases lay in between. CDR1 is LGHDT, CDR2 YNNKEL, per germline (reference sequence). The CDR3 spells CASSLLVSTGELFF. CDR3 sequence (DNA): TGTGCCAGCAGCCTCCTGGTCAGCACCGGGGAGCTGTTTTTT.

A few counts support this clonotype. This chain links TRBV12-3 or TRBV12-4 with TRBJ2-3, with unresolved D. Trimming shortened V by 5 bases and J by 0 bases, and 9 bases separated the two germline ends. The CDR3 extends over 14 amino acids. The CDR3 nucleotides read TGTGCCAGCAGTCCCACCTACAGCACAGATACGCAGTATTTT. It translates to CASSPTYSTDTQYF.

The chain links TRBV4-2 to TRBJ1-2; 7 nucleotides match TRBD1. The germline CDR1 and CDR2 sequences are LGHNA and YNFKEQ. V gave up 4 bases and J gave up 5 bases; unmatched junction bases: 7. The CDR3 has 14 residues. Written as DNA, the CDR3 is TGTGCCAGCAGCCCCGGGCACAGGGGATATGGCTACACCTTC. Residues: CASSPGHRGYGYTF.

V and J are TRBV5-1 and TRBJ2-3; 7 nucleotides align to TRBD2. From germline, CDR1 is SGHRS and CDR2 YFSETQ. With 7 bases clipped from V and 0 bases from J, the junction kept 5 bases outside the gene matches. This CDR3 is built from 14 residues. CDR3 DNA: TGCGCCAGCCGGCGGGAGACTAGCACAGATACGCAGTATTTT. Translated: CASRRETSTDTQYF.

This clonotype was counted a single time. The CDR3 DNA reads TGTGCCAGCACTACATTTAGCGGGGGGCCCTTGGATACGCAGTATTTT. Translated, it gives CASTTFSGGPLDTQYF. The chain combines TRBV7-9 with TRBJ2-3, with TRBD2 matching 10 bases. The V gene's germline CDR1 is SEHNR and CDR2 FQNEAQ (reference sequence). J lost 6 bases, V lost 7 bases, and 13 bases had no gene match. The CDR3 is 16 residues long.

This clonotype was seen only a few times. The rearrangement links TRBV6-5 to TRBJ2-7; D unclear. Germline V CDR1 and CDR2: MNHEY, SVGAGI. The length of the CDR3 is 15 residues. The V end was cut by 0 bases, the J end by 4 bases, with 13 bases between. CDR3 protein: CASSYSSASMYEQYF. CDR3 nucleotides: TGTGCCAGCAGTTACTCTTCGGCTAGTATGTACGAGCAGTACTTC.

The chain employs TRBV4-1 and TRBJ2-1; possibly TRBD1 for D (6 bases). The V gene lost 2 bases and the J gene lost 7 bases, with 21 bases spanning the gap. Germline lookup yields CDR1 MGHRA and CDR2 YSYEKL. CDR3 length equals 17 residues. The CDR3 protein is CASSQTERQEEGNEQFF. The CDR3 DNA follows: TGCGCCAGCAGCCAAACCGAACGACAGGAGGAAGGGAATGAGCAGTTCTTC.

The chain uses TRBV20-1 and TRBJ2-1; perhaps TRBD2 as D (5 bases). From germline, CDR1 is DFQATT and CDR2 SNEGSKA (reference sequence). Between the trimmed V and J ends, which lost 3 bases and 0 bases, there was a span of 24 bases. The CDR3 has 19 amino acids. CDR3 in amino acids: CSASPFRTQPGVSYNEQFF. The CDR3 nucleotides are TGCAGTGCTAGTCCCTTTCGGACTCAACCCGGTGTCTCCTACAATGAGCAGTTCTTC.

A few counts support this clonotype. The CDR3 is CASSFGATNYEQYF. The CDR3 DNA reads TGTGCCAGCAGTTTCGGGGCCACCAATTACGAGCAGTACTTC. The chain is built from TRBV12-3 or TRBV12-4 and TRBJ2-7; D may correspond to TRBD1 or TRBD2 (5 bases each). Trimming shortened V by 3 bases and J by 4 bases, and 13 bases separated the two germline ends. The CDR3 is 14 amino acids.

CDR3 sequence reads: CASRSQGYNTF. The CDR3 DNA sequence: TGTGCCAGCAGATCGCAGGGTTACAACACCTTC. The rearrangement uses TRBV11-2 and TRBJ1-2, with a weak D call TRBD1 (5 bases). This CDR3 has 11 residues. CDR1 and CDR2 (germline): SGHAT, FQNNGV. With 6 bases removed from V and 12 bases from J, the gap between germline ends came to 14 bases.

The V call is TRBV18, the J call TRBJ1-2; the D is unclear. The CDR3 runs 16 residues. From germline, CDR1 is KGHSH and CDR2 LQKENI. V gave up 2 bases and J gave up 6 bases, with 19 bases separating them. This CDR3 reads CASSPGWRFSENGYTF. DNA of the CDR3: TGTGCCAGCTCACCAGGGTGGAGGTTTTCCGAGAATGGCTACACCTTC.

The chain joins TRBV3-1 to TRBJ2-1; the D is unclear. Trimming cost V 2 bases and J 6 bases, with 11 bases left between them. Looked up from germline, CDR1 is LGHDT and CDR2 is YNNKEL (reference sequence). The length of the CDR3 is 14 residues. The CDR3 is CASSQPLLPNEQFF. In nucleotides, the CDR3 is TGTGCCAGCAGCCAACCCTTACTGCCCAATGAGCAGTTCTTC.

The chain is built from TRBV20-1 and TRBJ2-3; no definite D call. Germline lookup yields CDR1 DFQATT and CDR2 SNEGSKA (reference sequence). V was cut by 4 bases and J by 2 bases, with 10 bases left in between. The CDR3 is 13 amino acids. CDR3 sequence: CSANLQYTDTQYF. CDR3 DNA: TGCAGTGCTAATTTACAGTACACAGATACGCAGTATTTT.

J is TRBJ2-1 and V is TRBV27; 8 nucleotides agree with TRBD2. V was clipped by 3 bases and J by 9 bases; unmatched bases: 7. Germline V CDR1 and CDR2: MNHEY, SMNVEV (reference sequence). This CDR3 is built from 14 residues. DNA for the CDR3: TGTGCCAGCAGTTTTTTGGGGACTAGTAGTGAGCAGTTCTTC. Its translation is CASSFLGTSSEQFF.

The chain carries TRBV12-5 and TRBJ2-1, with D maybe TRBD1 (6 bases). The CDR3 totals 16 residues. The germline V and J ends were trimmed by 0 bases and 4 bases, with 13 bases remaining between them. CDR1 LGHNT and CDR2 FRNRAP come from the germline V gene. CDR3 sequence: CASGLVLRQAYNEQFF. As DNA, the CDR3 is TGTGCTAGTGGTTTGGTACTGAGACAGGCGTACAATGAGCAGTTCTTC.

This clonotype was counted between two and nine times. The gene calls are TRBV5-1 and TRBJ1-1, with 7 bases lining up with TRBD1. In germline, CDR1 is SGHRS, CDR2 YFSETQ. V dropped 0 bases and J dropped 3; count of bases not matched to a gene: 8. This CDR3 region has 16 residues. CDR3 sequence reads: CASSLGQGWFDTEAFF. CDR3 sequence (DNA): TGCGCCAGCAGCTTGGGACAGGGATGGTTTGACACTGAAGCTTTCTTT.

In its sample, this clonotype was seen a few times. This sequence joins TRBV6-5 and TRBJ2-7; D gene unclear. The CDR3 is made up of 11 amino acids. From germline, CDR1 is MNHEY and CDR2 SVGAGI. V gave up 4 bases and J gave up 7 bases, with 8 bases separating them. The CDR3: CASSSAGEQYF. CDR3 nucleotide sequence: TGTGCCAGCAGTTCCGCCGGGGAGCAGTACTTC.

CDR3 loop: CASSRGSGMNIQYF. As DNA, the CDR3 is TGCGCCAGCAGCCGGGGTAGCGGGATGAACATTCAGTACTTC. The rearrangement uses TRBV4-3 and TRBJ2-4; TRBD2 agrees at 8 bases. The CDR3 is 14 amino acids. With 4 bases clipped from V and 7 bases from J, the junction kept 6 bases outside the gene matches. Per the germline V gene, CDR1 is LGHNA and CDR2 is YSLEER.

The chain joins TRBV6-2 or TRBV6-3 to TRBJ1-1; D is undetermined. Per the germline V gene, CDR1 is MNHEY and CDR2 is SVGEGT. V lost 6 bases and J 6 bases, leaving 11 bases between the germline ends. This CDR3 is built from 12 residues. CDR3 in amino acids: CASSKGGPEAFF. The CDR3 DNA reads TGTGCCAGCAGCAAGGGCGGCCCTGAAGCTTTCTTT.

This clonotype was detected ten times or more. V usage is TRBV5-1 and J usage is TRBJ1-5; D might be TRBD1 (6 bases). In germline, CDR1 is SGHRS, CDR2 YFSETQ. The CDR3 length is 15 residues. V gave up 1 base and J gave up 1 base, with 9 bases separating them. The CDR3, as DNA: TGCGCCAGCAGCTTGACAGGGAACAGCAATCAGCCCCAGCATTTT. It yields the protein CASSLTGNSNQPQHF.

This clonotype was seen only a few times. The V call is TRBV5-1, the J call TRBJ2-2; 12 nucleotides align to TRBD2. V dropped 6 bases and J dropped 8; count of bases not matched to a gene: 5. The CDR3 has 14 amino acids. Germline CDR1 is SGHRS and CDR2 is YFSETQ. DNA of the CDR3: TGCGCCAGCAACGGACTAGCGGGAACTGGGGAGCTGTTTTTT. The encoded protein is CASNGLAGTGELFF.

This clonotype was observed a handful of times. This chain joins TRBV6-1 and TRBJ1-4; D not resolved. V was clipped by 4 bases and J by 10 bases, with 16 bases between them. CDR1 MNHNS and CDR2 SASEGT come from the germline V gene. The CDR3 length is 14 residues. CDR3 in DNA: TGTGCCAGCAGTGGTCGGGGAAGCTGGCGAAAACTGTTTTTT. Encoded protein: CASSGRGSWRKLFF.

The chain combines TRBV7-2 with TRBJ2-5; D is possibly TRBD1 (6 bases). Between the trimmed V and J ends, which lost 6 bases and 2 bases, there was a span of 10 bases. Germline V gene data show CDR1 as SGHTA and CDR2 as FQGNSA. CDR3 length equals 13 residues. CDR3 DNA sequence: TGTGCCAGCAGGGGGGCAGGTCAAGAGACCCAGTACTTC. Residues: CASRGAGQETQYF.

This clonotype was seen a handful of times. CDR3 residues: CASRADGIYNSPLHF. CDR3 nucleotide sequence: TGCGCCAGCAGGGCGGATGGGATCTATAATTCACCCCTCCACTTT. The gene calls are TRBV10-2 and TRBJ1-6; D gene uncertain. From germline, CDR1 is WSHSY and CDR2 SAAADI. Trimming cost V 6 bases and J 3 bases, with 12 bases left between them. This CDR3 has 15 amino acids.

This clonotype was detected a few times. V gene TRBV7-2 combines with J gene TRBJ2-7, with TRBD2 matching over 9 bases. CDR1 is SGHTA and CDR2 is FQGNSA in the germline V gene. The CDR3 has 16 amino acids. Germline trimming cut 5 bases from V and 2 bases from J; bases unmatched to any gene: 10. CDR3 loop: CASSRGGLAPAYEQYF. CDR3 in DNA: TGTGCCAGCAGCAGGGGGGGACTAGCTCCTGCCTACGAGCAGTACTTC.

There are many counts of this clonotype. V usage is TRBV12-3 or TRBV12-4 and J usage is TRBJ1-2; D is undetermined. V gave up 3 bases and J gave up 4 bases, with 9 bases separating them. This CDR3 is 13 amino acids long. The CDR3 spells CASSLGSFYGYTF. The CDR3, as DNA: TGTGCCAGCAGTTTGGGATCCTTCTATGGCTACACCTTC.

This chain uses TRBV20-1 with TRBJ2-7; D is ambiguous. This CDR3 has 13 amino acids. The V end lost 4 bases, the J end lost 0 bases, and 10 bases lay between the germline ends. Germline-derived CDR1 and CDR2 are DFQATT and SNEGSKA (reference sequence). CDR3 DNA sequence: TGCAGTGCTAAGGCACCGAGCTCCTACGAGCAGTACTTC. Translated, it gives CSAKAPSSYEQYF.